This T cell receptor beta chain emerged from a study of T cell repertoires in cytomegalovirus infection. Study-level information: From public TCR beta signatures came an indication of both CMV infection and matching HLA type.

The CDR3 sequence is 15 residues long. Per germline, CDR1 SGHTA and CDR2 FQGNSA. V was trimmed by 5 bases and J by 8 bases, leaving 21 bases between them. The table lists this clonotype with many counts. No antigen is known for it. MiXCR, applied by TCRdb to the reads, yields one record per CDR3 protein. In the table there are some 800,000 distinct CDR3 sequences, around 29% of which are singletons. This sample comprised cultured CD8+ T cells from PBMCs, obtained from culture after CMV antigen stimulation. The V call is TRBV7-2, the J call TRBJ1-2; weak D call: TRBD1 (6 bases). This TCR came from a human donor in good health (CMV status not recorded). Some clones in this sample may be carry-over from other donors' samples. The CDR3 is CASSEMDSPKGGYTF. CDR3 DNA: TGTGCCAGCAGCGAAATGGACAGCCCGAAGGGGGGCTACACCTTC.